This TCR beta chain was profiled in a study of shared clonotypes between healthy human individuals. Study as a whole: For every donor, three CD4 naive, three CD4 memory, two CD8 naive and one CD8 memory plates were used. The study, taken as a whole, reports: For naive CD4 cells, around 5% of clonotypes were shared across a few donors.

Germline CDR1 and CDR2: SGHNT and YYREEE (reference sequence). The J segment lost 8 bases and the V segment lost 4 bases, leaving 9 bases of the junction unmatched. The CDR3 totals 14 residues. Produced via immunoSEQ multiplex PCR; TCRdb's table is partial and in-frame only. The repertoire consists of 2 million to 2.5 million clones, with approximately 94% occurring once and the leading ten covering more than 0.35%. Those who donated, Caucasian adults without exception, all lived in Nashville, Tennessee. Into CD45RA+ naive and CD45RA-negative memory subsets, the CD4+ cells were split. As for this clone: Its antigen is undetermined.

Sequencing used naive CD4+ T cells from PBMCs. Specified subset: CD45RA+ positively selected. This clonotype originated in a man between 18 and 29 years old in good health. Some clones in this sample may be carry-over from other donors' samples. V gene TRBV5-4 combines with J gene TRBJ2-5; 9 bases are shared with TRBD2. CDR3 coding DNA: TGTGCCAGCAGCCCCCCGACGCGGGAGGGTACCCAGTACTTC. Translating it yields CASSPPTREGTQYF.